The entry below gives a single T cell receptor (beta chain) sequence along with its context. Its target is not known. TCRdb called the RT-PCR reads again in MiXCR, with one record for every CDR3 protein. The top ten clones hold around a tenth of a sample with a few hundred thousand distinct CDR3 sequences, 22% of them seen once. This specimen comes from a study of response to subunit inactivated influenza vaccine. Overall study results and limits: Authors suggested each seasonal flu vaccination may recruit only limited numbers of new T cells.

The length of the CDR3 is 18 residues. Losses at the gene ends were 3 bases for V and 6 bases for J; bases not matched to a gene: 7. Germline CDR1 is ENHRY and CDR2 is SYGVKD. Source: PBMCs from blood, taken less than 22 months after vaccination. The TCR sequence derives from a man in his fifties or sixties who received an inactivated influenza vaccine. The J gene is TRBJ2-2, the V gene TRBV10-3; TRBD2 aligns across 16 bases. The CDR3 spells CAISDPGLAGGLAGELFF. The CDR3 coding sequence is TGTGCCATCAGTGATCCGGGACTAGCGGGGGGGCTGGCCGGGGAGCTGTTTTTT.